The 25 T cell receptor beta chains below all came from one sample that was sequenced in a study of T cell changes during pregnancy in multiple sclerosis (dated by TCRdb to the late 2010s). The library was made by the immunoSEQ multiplex PCR assay. In TCRdb, the immuneACCESS table is reduced to in-frame sequences with V and J assigned. These tables do not hold every clone; where another copy was compared, an unresolved V gene accounts for under half, and the others remain unexplained. Recorded for this sample are 35,000 to 50,000 clones; 89% of them occurred a single time. The top ten clonotypes cover under 0.7% of the sample. The sequencing here drew on CD4+ T cells from peripheral blood mononuclear cells, taken in the first trimester of pregnancy. These receptors all come from a female donor with multiple sclerosis, enrolled in a pregnancy study.

This clone was seen a handful of times. J is TRBJ1-1 and V is TRBV18, with D perhaps TRBD1 (5 bases). The V and J ends lost 2 bases and 12 bases respectively, with 19 bases between them. Germline CDR1 is KGHSH and CDR2 is LQKENI. The CDR3 spans 14 residues. This CDR3 reads CASSPAKDGRETFF. CDR3 nucleotides: TGTGCCAGCTCACCAGCGAAGGACGGCAGGGAAACTTTCTTT.

This clone is a singleton in its sample. The chain uses TRBV4-3 and TRBJ2-4; 10 bases are shared with TRBD2. The CDR3 contains 16 residues. The V and J ends lost 1 base and 7 bases, in that order; junction bases with no gene match: 7. Germline V gene sequence: CDR1 LGHNA, CDR2 YSLEER. The CDR3, as DNA: TGCGCCAGCAGCCAAGCAACTAGCGGGAATGTGAACATTCAGTACTTC. Its protein product is CASSQATSGNVNIQYF.

The chain employs TRBV7-3 and TRBJ2-6; tentative D call: TRBD2 (5 bases). Germline-derived CDR1 and CDR2 are SGHTA and FQGTGA. V lost 4 bases and J 1 base, leaving 11 bases between the germline ends. CDR3 size: 16 residues. The DNA of the CDR3 is TGTGCCAGCAGCTCGTCCCCGGGATCTGGGGCCAACGTCCTGACTTTC. This gives the protein CASSSSPGSGANVLTF.

This clone was recorded a few times. The J gene is TRBJ2-3, the V gene TRBV6-1; TRBD2 agrees at 8 bases. This CDR3 has 15 amino acids. After removal of 1 base from V and 4 bases from J, the junction contained 4 bases not matched to a gene. Germline V gene sequence: CDR1 MNHNS, CDR2 SASEGT. The CDR3 loop is CASSEDTGGADTQYF. The CDR3 region has the DNA TGTGCCAGCAGTGAAGATACGGGAGGGGCAGATACGCAGTATTTT.

The rearrangement links TRBV15 to TRBJ1-1; D ambiguous. The V gene lost 0 bases and the J gene lost 6 bases, with 14 bases spanning the gap. Germline V lookup: CDR1 LNHNV, CDR2 YYDKDF (reference sequence). The CDR3 runs to 15 residues. The DNA for the CDR3 is TGTGCCACCAGCAGAGATCGGGTGCCAGCCTCTGAAGCTTTCTTT. The encoded protein is CATSRDRVPASEAFF.

V is TRBV5-1 and J is TRBJ2-1; 8 nucleotides agree with TRBD1. This CDR3 has 14 residues. The germline gives CDR1 SGHRS, CDR2 YFSETQ. Unmatched junction bases numbered 4, after V lost 4 bases and J lost 4 bases. In nucleotides, the CDR3 is TGCGCCAGCAGCCCGGGACAGGAATACAATGAGCAGTTCTTC. It yields the protein CASSPGQEYNEQFF.

This sequence joins TRBV28 and TRBJ2-7; TRBD2 aligns across 7 bases. Germline V CDR1 and CDR2: MDHEN, SYDVKM. The CDR3 loop spans 16 amino acids. V shed 4 bases, J shed 4 bases, and the junction held 13 bases outside the gene matches. CDR3 region: CASSSLSGPGGYEQYF. Here the CDR3 DNA reads TGTGCCAGCAGTTCCCTTAGCGGGCCGGGGGGATACGAGCAGTACTTC.

This clone was observed a few times. V gene TRBV2 combines with J gene TRBJ2-7; 9 nucleotides agree with TRBD2. CDR1 SNHLY and CDR2 FYNNEI come from the germline V gene. The CDR3 is 14 residues long. After removal of 4 bases from V and 0 bases from J, the junction contained 1 base not matched to a gene. The CDR3 DNA reads TGTGCCAGCAGTGGGACTAGCGCCTCCTACGAGCAGTACTTC. This encodes CASSGTSASYEQYF.

This chain uses TRBV18 with TRBJ2-7; 9 bases match TRBD1. The CDR3 contains 14 residues. Unmatched junction bases numbered 3, after V lost 4 bases and J lost 2 bases. Germline V gene sequence: CDR1 KGHSH, CDR2 LQKENI. In DNA form, the CDR3 reads TGTGCCAGCTCACAGGGACAGGGCCCCTACGAGCAGTACTTC. This translates into CASSQGQGPYEQYF.

The J gene is TRBJ1-3, the V gene TRBV9, with a weak D call TRBD1 (6 bases). Trimming removed 0 bases at V and 2 bases at J, with 6 bases between. This CDR3 spans 14 amino acids. CDR1 SGDLS and CDR2 YYNGEE come from the germline V gene. This CDR3 is CASSVDRAGNTIYF. CDR3 coding DNA: TGTGCCAGCAGCGTAGACAGGGCTGGAAACACCATATATTTT.

This chain connects TRBV7-6 to TRBJ1-1, with D perhaps matching TRBD1 (5 bases). Germline V gene sequence: CDR1 SGHVS, CDR2 FNYEAQ. V lost 6 bases and J lost 0, with 20 bases in between. There are 17 residues in the CDR3. The CDR3 is CASSPGPGKTMNTEAFF. The CDR3 nucleotides read TGTGCCAGCAGTCCAGGGCCCGGAAAGACCATGAACACTGAAGCTTTCTTT.

In nucleotides, the CDR3 is TGTGCCAGCGGCAGGGGAGGGGAGACCCAGTACTTC. Translation gives CASGRGGETQYF. The chain links TRBV5-4 to TRBJ2-5, with D possibly being TRBD2 (7 bases). The V end lost 7 bases, the J end lost 5 bases, and 12 bases lay between the germline ends. Germline values: CDR1 SGHNT, CDR2 YYREEE (reference sequence). This CDR3 comprises 12 residues.

This chain uses TRBV18 with TRBJ2-3, with D possibly being TRBD2 (6 bases). Germline V lookup: CDR1 KGHSH, CDR2 LQKENI. The CDR3 runs to 15 residues. Trimming cost V 3 bases and J 5 bases, with 15 bases left between them. The CDR3 protein is CASSPPGEAGDTQYF. The DNA of the CDR3 is TGTGCCAGCTCACCTCCGGGAGAAGCGGGAGATACGCAGTATTTT.

The chain links TRBV27 to TRBJ2-7; tentatively, D is TRBD2 (6 bases). CDR3 length: 16 residues. Germline CDR1 MNHEY, CDR2 SMNVEV (reference sequence). Trimming left V 7 bases short and J 6 bases short, with 25 bases between. The CDR3 sequence is CASKVEVGGAHTEQYF. Written as DNA, the CDR3 is TGTGCCAGCAAGGTAGAGGTTGGAGGGGCTCACACCGAGCAGTACTTC.

The gene calls are TRBV6-1 and TRBJ2-5; D uncertain. Per the germline V gene, CDR1 is MNHNS and CDR2 is SASEGT. The CDR3 consists of 15 residues. Trimming removed 4 bases at V and 1 base at J, with 13 bases between. The CDR3 sequence: CASSAEYTIQETQYF. The CDR3 coding sequence is TGTGCCAGCAGTGCAGAATACACTATCCAAGAGACCCAGTACTTC.

V and J are TRBV7-2 and TRBJ2-7, with 7 positions matching TRBD2. CDR1 is SGHTA, CDR2 FQGNSA, per germline. J gave up 2 bases and V 8 bases, and 9 bases lay outside the gene matches. The CDR3 loop spans 14 amino acids. The CDR3 bases are TGTGCCAGCCGACGGCAGCGGGGAACCTACGAGCAGTACTTC. Its translation: CASRRQRGTYEQYF. The full variable domain, its missing parts supplied by reference TRBV7-2 and TRBJ2-7, is GAGVSQSPSNKVTEKGKDVELRCDPISGHTALYWYRQSLGQGLEFLIYFQGNSAPDKSGLPSDRFSAERTGGSVSTLTIQRTQQEDSAVYLCASRRQRGTYEQYFGPGTRLTVT.

This CDR3 reads CASSDHLDNEQFF. The CDR3 DNA sequence: TGCGCCAGCAGCGACCATCTAGACAATGAGCAGTTCTTC. The chain joins TRBV4-3 to TRBJ2-1; D gene ambiguous. Trimming removed 5 bases at V and 5 bases at J, with 10 bases between. The CDR3 spans 13 residues. CDR1 and CDR2 from the germline V gene are LGHNA and YSLEER.

The chain joins TRBV7-2 to TRBJ2-1; 7 nucleotides match TRBD2. V shed 1 base and J 3 bases; nucleotides not matched to a gene: 3. CDR1 is SGHTA, CDR2 FQGNSA, per germline. This CDR3 spans 15 amino acids. The CDR3 DNA is TGTGCCAGCAGCTTAGAAGGACTAGACTACAATGAGCAGTTCTTC. It specifies CASSLEGLDYNEQFF.

The rearrangement joins TRBV5-6 to TRBJ2-7, with D perhaps matching TRBD2 (5 bases). V was pared by 4 bases and J by 2 bases, with 16 bases between. CDR3 length: 15 amino acids. Germline lookup yields CDR1 SGHDT and CDR2 YYEEEE. The CDR3 loop is CASSLPSRAAYEQYF. The DNA of the CDR3 is TGTGCCAGCAGCCTCCCCTCGCGGGCGGCCTACGAGCAGTACTTC.

Written as DNA, the CDR3 is TGTGCCAGCCACCCCCCTAACTCTGCCCTCAGCGATAGCACAGATACGCAGTATTTT. Protein product: CASHPPNSALSDSTDTQYF. This chain joins TRBV28 and TRBJ2-3; no clear D. CDR1 MDHEN and CDR2 SYDVKM come from the germline V gene. This CDR3 is 19 amino acids long. V lost 8 bases and J 0 bases, leaving 27 bases between the germline ends.

This chain uses TRBV6-5 with TRBJ2-5; TRBD1 agrees at 7 bases. The J segment lost 1 base and the V segment lost 7 bases, leaving 0 bases of the junction unmatched. Germline lookup yields CDR1 MNHEY and CDR2 SVGAGI. This CDR3 is 12 amino acids long. The CDR3 is CASTGGQETQYF. CDR3 DNA sequence: TGTGCCAGCACAGGGGGCCAAGAGACCCAGTACTTC.

The chain is built from TRBV13 and TRBJ2-7; 8 positions agree with TRBD2. There are 14 residues in the CDR3. V shed 4 bases and J 6 bases; nucleotides not matched to a gene: 8. Germline V gives CDR1 PRHDT, CDR2 FYEKMQ (reference sequence). CDR3 in amino acids: CASSYGLAGVEQYF. The CDR3 DNA sequence: TGTGCCAGCAGCTATGGACTAGCCGGTGTCGAGCAGTACTTC.

This clone was detected once. The V gene is TRBV4-2, the J gene TRBJ1-3; tentative D call: TRBD1 (6 bases). The germline CDR1 and CDR2 sequences are LGHNA and YNFKEQ. This CDR3 has 16 amino acids. V lost 4 bases and J lost 0, with 13 bases in between. Here the CDR3 DNA reads TGTGCCAGCAGCCGTTCGACAGGTCTCTCTGGAAACACCATATATTTT. Translated: CASSRSTGLSGNTIYF.

The chain has TRBV28 and TRBJ2-1; D gene uncertain. Trimming stripped 2 bases from V and 10 bases from J, with 9 bases between. The CDR3 has 12 amino acids. Germline CDR1 and CDR2: MDHEN and SYDVKM. The CDR3 region has the DNA TGTGCCAGCAGTTTAAACTCCCGAGAGCAGTTCTTC. Its translation: CASSLNSREQFF.

Here the CDR3 reads CASRTTGGYTF. In nucleotides, the CDR3 is TGTGCCAGCAGAACCACCGGGGGCTACACCTTC. The chain has TRBV6-6 and TRBJ1-2; D unclear. The germline V gene has CDR1 MNHNY and CDR2 SVGAGI (reference sequence). V dropped 6 bases and J dropped 8 bases, with 10 bases sitting between them. The CDR3 has 11 residues.